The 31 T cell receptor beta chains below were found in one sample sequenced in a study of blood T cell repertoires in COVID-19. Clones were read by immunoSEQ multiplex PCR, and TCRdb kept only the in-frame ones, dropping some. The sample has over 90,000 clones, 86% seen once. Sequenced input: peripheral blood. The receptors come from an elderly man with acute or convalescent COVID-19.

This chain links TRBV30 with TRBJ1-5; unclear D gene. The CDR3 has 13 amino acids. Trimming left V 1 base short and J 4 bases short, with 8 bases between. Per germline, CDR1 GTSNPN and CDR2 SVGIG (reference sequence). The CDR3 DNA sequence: TGTGCCTGGAGTGAGGCGGCTAATCAGCCCCAGCATTTT. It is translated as CAWSEAANQPQHF.

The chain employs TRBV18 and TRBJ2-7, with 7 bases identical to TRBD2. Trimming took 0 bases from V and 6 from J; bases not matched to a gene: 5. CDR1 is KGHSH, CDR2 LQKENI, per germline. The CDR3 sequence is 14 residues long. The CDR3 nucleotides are TGTGCCAGCTCACCACCGAGACTAGCAGGCGAGCAGTACTTC. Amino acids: CASSPPRLAGEQYF.

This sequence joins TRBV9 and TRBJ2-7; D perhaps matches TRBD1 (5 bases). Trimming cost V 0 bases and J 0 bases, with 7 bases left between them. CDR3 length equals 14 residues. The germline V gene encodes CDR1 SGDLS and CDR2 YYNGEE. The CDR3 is CASSVAGFSYEQYF. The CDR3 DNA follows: TGTGCCAGCAGCGTAGCAGGGTTCTCCTACGAGCAGTACTTC.

CDR3 bases: TGTGCCAGCAGCTTAGAAGGGGTCGGAAACACCATATATTTT. Its protein is CASSLEGVGNTIYF. The chain joins TRBV7-2 to TRBJ1-3; D perhaps matches TRBD1 (5 bases). The CDR3 runs 14 residues. The germline V and J ends were trimmed by 1 base and 4 bases, with 8 bases remaining between them. Germline-derived CDR1 and CDR2 are SGHTA and FQGNSA.

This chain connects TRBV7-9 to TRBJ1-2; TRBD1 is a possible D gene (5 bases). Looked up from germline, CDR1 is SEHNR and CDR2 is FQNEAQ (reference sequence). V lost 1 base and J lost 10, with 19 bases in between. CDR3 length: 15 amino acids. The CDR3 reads CASSLDATGAYYYTF. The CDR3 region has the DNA TGTGCCAGCAGCTTAGACGCCACAGGAGCCTATTACTACACCTTC.

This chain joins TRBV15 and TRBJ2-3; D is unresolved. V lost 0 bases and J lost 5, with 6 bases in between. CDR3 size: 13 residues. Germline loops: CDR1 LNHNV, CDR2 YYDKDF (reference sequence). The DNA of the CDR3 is TGTGCCACCAGCAGAGATCGAGTAGATACGCAGTATTTT. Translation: CATSRDRVDTQYF.

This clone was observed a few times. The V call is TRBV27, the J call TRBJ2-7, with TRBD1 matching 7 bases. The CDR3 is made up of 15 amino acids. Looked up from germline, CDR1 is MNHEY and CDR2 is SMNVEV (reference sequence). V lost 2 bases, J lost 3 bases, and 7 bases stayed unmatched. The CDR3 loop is CASSLRVTGNYEQYF. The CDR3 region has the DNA TGTGCCAGCAGTTTAAGGGTGACAGGGAACTACGAGCAGTACTTC.

The CDR3 DNA reads as TGTGCCAGCAGGAAAAGGGGATTCAACACTGAAGCTTTCTTT. It specifies CASRKRGFNTEAFF. This chain links TRBV25-1 with TRBJ1-1; D may be TRBD1 (5 bases). Trimming left V 6 bases short and J 2 bases short, with 13 bases between. There are 14 residues in the CDR3. Germline V lookup: CDR1 MGHDK, CDR2 SYGVNS.

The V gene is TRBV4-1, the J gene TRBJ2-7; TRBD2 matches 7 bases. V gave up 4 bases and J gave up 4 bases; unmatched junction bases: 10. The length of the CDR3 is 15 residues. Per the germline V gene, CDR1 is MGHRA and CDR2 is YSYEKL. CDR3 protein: CASSRGLGTGYEQYF. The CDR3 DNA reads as TGCGCCAGCAGCCGAGGACTAGGAACGGGATACGAGCAGTACTTC.

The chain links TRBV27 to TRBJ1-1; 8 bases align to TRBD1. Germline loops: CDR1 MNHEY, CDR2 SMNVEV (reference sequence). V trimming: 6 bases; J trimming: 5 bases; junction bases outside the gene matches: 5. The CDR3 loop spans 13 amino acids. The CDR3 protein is CASRPQGETEAFF. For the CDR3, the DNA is TGTGCCAGCAGACCACAGGGGGAAACTGAAGCTTTCTTT.

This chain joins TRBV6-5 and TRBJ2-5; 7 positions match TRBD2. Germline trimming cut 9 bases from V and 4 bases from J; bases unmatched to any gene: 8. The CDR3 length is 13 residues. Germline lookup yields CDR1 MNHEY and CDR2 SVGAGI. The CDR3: CASSLIAGETQYF. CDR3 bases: TGTGCCAGTTCATTAATAGCGGGAGAGACCCAGTACTTC.

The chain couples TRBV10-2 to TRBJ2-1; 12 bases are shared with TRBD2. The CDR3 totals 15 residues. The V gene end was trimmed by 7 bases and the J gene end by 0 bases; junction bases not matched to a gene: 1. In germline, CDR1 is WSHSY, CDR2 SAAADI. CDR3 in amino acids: CASKTSGSSYNEQFF. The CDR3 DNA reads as TGCGCCAGCAAGACTAGCGGGAGCTCCTACAATGAGCAGTTCTTC.

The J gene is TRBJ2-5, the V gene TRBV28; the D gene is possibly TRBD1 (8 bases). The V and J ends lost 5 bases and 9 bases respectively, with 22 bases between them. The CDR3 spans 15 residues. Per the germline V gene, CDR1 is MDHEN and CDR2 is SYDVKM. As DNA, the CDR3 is TGTGCCAGCAGTCTGAGCGGGACAGGTCCGGGGGCCCAGTACTTC. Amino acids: CASSLSGTGPGAQYF. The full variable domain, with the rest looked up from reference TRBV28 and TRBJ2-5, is DVKVTQSSRYLVKRTGEKVFLECVQDMDHENMFWYRQDPGLGLRLIYFSYDVKMKEKGDIPEGYSVSREKKERFSLILESASTNQTSMYLCASSLSGTGPGAQYFGPGTRLLVL.

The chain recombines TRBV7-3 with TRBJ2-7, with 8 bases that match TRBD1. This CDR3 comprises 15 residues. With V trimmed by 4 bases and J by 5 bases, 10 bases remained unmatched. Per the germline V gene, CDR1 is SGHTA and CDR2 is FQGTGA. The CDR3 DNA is TGTGCCAGCAGCTCAAGCCAGGGGGCGTTCCACGAGCAGTACTTC. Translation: CASSSSQGAFHEQYF.

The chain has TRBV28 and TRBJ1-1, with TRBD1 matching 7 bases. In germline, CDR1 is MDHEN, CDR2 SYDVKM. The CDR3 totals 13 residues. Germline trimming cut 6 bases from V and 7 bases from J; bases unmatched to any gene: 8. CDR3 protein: CASSSPRDSEAFF. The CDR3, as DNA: TGTGCCAGCAGCTCCCCCCGGGACAGTGAAGCTTTCTTT.

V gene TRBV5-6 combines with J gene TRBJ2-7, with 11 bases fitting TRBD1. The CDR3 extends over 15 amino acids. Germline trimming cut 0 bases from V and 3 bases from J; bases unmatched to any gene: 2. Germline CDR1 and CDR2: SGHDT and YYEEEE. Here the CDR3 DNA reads TGTGCCAGCAGCTTGGTGGGGACAGGGGGCTACGAGCAGTACTTC. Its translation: CASSLVGTGGYEQYF.

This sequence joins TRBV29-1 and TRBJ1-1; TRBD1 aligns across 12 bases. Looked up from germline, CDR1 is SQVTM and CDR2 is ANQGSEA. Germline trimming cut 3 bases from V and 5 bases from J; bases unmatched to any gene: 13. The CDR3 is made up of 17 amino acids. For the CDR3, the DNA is TGCAGCGTTGAGGGACAGGGGGCGACGGTATCGGGTACTGAAGCTTTCTTT. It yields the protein CSVEGQGATVSGTEAFF. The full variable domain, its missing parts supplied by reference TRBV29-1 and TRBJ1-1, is SAVISQKPSRDICQRGTSLTIQCQVDSQVTMMFWYRQQPGQSLTLIATANQGSEATYESGFVIDKFPISRPNLTFSTLTVSNMSPEDSSIYLCSVEGQGATVSGTEAFFGQGTRLTVV.

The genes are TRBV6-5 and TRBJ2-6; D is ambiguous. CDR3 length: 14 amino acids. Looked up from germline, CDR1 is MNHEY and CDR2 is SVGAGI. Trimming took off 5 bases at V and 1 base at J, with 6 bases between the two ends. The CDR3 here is CASSLTSGANVLTF. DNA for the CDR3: TGTGCCAGCAGTCTAACGTCTGGGGCCAACGTCCTGACTTTC.

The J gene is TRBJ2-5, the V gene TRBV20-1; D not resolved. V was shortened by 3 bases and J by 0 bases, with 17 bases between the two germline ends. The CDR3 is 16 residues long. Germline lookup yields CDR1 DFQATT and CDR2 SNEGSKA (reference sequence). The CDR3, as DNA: TGCAGTGCTAGTTCGGCTGCGGAATGGTACCAAGAGACCCAGTACTTC. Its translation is CSASSAAEWYQETQYF.

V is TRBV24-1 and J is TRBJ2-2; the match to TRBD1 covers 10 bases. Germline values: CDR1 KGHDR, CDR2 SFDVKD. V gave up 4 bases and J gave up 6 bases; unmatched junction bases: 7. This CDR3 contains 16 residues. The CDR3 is CATSEPGQGSAGELFF. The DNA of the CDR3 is TGTGCCACCAGTGAACCGGGACAGGGGTCTGCCGGGGAGCTGTTTTTT.

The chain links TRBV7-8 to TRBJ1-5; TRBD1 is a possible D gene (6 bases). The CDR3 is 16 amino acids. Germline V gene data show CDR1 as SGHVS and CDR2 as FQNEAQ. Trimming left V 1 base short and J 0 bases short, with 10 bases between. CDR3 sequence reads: CASSLGQVNSNQPQHF. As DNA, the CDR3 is TGTGCCAGCAGCTTAGGACAGGTCAATAGCAATCAGCCCCAGCATTTT.

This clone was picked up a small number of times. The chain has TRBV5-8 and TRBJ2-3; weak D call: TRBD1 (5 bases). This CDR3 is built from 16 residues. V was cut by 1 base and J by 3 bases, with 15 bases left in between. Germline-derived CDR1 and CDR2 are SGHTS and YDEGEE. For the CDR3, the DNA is TGTGCCAGCAGCTTGAGGCAGGGCGGATCGACAGATACGCAGTATTTT. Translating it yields CASSLRQGGSTDTQYF. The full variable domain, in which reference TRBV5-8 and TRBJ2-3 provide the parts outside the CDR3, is EAGVTQSPTHLIKTRGQQATLRCSPISGHTSVYWYQQALGLGLQFLLWYDEGEERNRGNFPPRFSGRQFPNYSSELNVNALELEDSALYLCASSLRQGGSTDTQYFGPGTRLTVL.

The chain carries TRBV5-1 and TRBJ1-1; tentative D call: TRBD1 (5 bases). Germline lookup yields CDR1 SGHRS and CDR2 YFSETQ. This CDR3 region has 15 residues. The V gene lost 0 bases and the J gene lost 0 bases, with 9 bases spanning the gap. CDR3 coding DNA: TGCGCCAGCAGCTTGGGCTTACAGGTGAACACTGAAGCTTTCTTT. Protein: CASSLGLQVNTEAFF.

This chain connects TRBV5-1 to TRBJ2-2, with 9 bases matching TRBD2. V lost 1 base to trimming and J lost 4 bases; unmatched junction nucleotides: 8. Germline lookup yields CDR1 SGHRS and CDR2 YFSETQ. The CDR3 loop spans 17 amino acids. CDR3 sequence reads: CASSLWASGASTGELFF. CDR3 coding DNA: TGCGCCAGCAGCTTGTGGGCTAGCGGGGCGAGCACCGGGGAGCTGTTTTTT.

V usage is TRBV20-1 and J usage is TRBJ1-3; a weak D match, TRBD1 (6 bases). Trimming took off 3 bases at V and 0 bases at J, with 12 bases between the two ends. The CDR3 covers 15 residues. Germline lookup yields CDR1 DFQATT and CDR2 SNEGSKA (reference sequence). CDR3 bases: TGCAGTGCTAGTCGGGGACACCTCTCTGGAAACACCATATATTTT. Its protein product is CSASRGHLSGNTIYF.

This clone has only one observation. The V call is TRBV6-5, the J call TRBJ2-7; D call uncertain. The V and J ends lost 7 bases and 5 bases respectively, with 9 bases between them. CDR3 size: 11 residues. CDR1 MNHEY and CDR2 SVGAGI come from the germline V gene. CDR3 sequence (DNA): TGTGCCAGCACATCCCGGGACGAGCAGTACTTC. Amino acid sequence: CASTSRDEQYF.

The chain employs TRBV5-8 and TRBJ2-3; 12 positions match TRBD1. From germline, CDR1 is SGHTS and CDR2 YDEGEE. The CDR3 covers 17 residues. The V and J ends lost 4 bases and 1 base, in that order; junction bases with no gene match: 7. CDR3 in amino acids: CASSLGTGGFGTDTQYF. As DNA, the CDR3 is TGTGCCAGCAGCCTCGGGACAGGGGGCTTCGGCACAGATACGCAGTATTTT.

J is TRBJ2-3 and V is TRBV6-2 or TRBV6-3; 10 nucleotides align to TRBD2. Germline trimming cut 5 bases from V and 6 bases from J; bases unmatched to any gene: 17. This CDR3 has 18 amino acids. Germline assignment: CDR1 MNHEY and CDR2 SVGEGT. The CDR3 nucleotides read TGTGCCAGCAGTCCCCGGAGGCGGGCTAGCGGGAGAGGCGATACGCAGTATTTT. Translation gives CASSPRRRASGRGDTQYF.

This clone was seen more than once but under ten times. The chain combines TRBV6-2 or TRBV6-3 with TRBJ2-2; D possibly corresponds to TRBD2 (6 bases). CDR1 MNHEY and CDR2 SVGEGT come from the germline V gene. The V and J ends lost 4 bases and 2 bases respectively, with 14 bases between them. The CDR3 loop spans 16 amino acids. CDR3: CASSSSGLINTGELFF. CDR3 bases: TGTGCCAGCAGTTCCTCGGGACTTATAAACACCGGGGAGCTGTTTTTT.

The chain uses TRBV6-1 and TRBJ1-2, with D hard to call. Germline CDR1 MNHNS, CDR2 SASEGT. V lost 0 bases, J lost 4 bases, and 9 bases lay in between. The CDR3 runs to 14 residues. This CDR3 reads CASSEASSLYGYTF. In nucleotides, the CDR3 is TGTGCCAGCAGTGAAGCGTCGTCTCTCTATGGCTACACCTTC.

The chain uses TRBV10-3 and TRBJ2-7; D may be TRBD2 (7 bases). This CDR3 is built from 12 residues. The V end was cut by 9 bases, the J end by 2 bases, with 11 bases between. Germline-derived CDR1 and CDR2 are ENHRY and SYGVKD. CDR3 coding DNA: TGTGCCATAAGGGGGGGGACCTACGAGCAGTACTTC. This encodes CAIRGGTYEQYF.